Below, one T cell receptor (beta chain) is given with its context. The data stem from a study of OX40 agonist ivuxolimab in advanced cancers. Study summary: Hepatocellular carcinoma, melanoma, renal cell or head and neck cancer occurred in dose-escalation patients.

The assay was immunoSEQ multiplex PCR, and TCRdb's table has in-frame clones only and misses some. Of under 75,000 clones in the sample, roughly 89% were seen once. J was trimmed by 0 bases and V by 2 bases; bases with no gene match: 7. The germline V gene encodes CDR1 LNHDA and CDR2 SQIVND (reference sequence). The CDR3 spans 17 residues. The V call is TRBV19, the J call TRBJ2-4, with 7 bases lining up with TRBD2. This sequence originates from an adult with an advanced solid tumor such as melanoma, head and neck, liver or kidney cancer. Sample: CD4+ or CD8+ T cells sorted from blood, taken in a trial of the OX40 agonist ivuxolimab. The CDR3, as DNA: TGTGCCAGTAGTATACTAGCGGATAACGTAGCCAAAAACATTCAGTACTTC. It is translated as CASSILADNVAKNIQYF.